This TCR beta chain was sequenced in a study of siplizumab effects on memory and regulatory T cells. Study-wide results and limits: The suppressive capacity of proliferating Tregs from siplizumab cultures remained unconfirmed. In unstimulated cells, naive T cells appeared more diverse than memory T cells and seemed major alloresponse contributors. Naive versus memory phenotype went unassigned for roughly 75-96% of proliferating CD4+ or CD8+ clones. Siplizumab produced a significant drop in alloreactive sequences attributable to unstimulated CD4+ memory cells.

The assay was immunoSEQ multiplex PCR, and TCRdb's table has in-frame clones only and misses some. The data hold tens of thousands of clones, with 90% to 95% observed a single time. As to this clone: Its antigen is unidentified.

This CDR3 spans 12 amino acids. V lost 3 bases and J lost 5, with 10 bases in between. From germline, CDR1 is SQVTM and CDR2 ANQGSEA. The chain is built from TRBV29-1 and TRBJ1-1; D possibly corresponds to TRBD1 (6 bases). The sequence was collected from a human donor in good health. The sequenced sample consisted of CD8+ T cells sorted from blood. The CDR3 DNA is TGCAGCGTTGAGGTTCAGGGGACTGAAGCTTTCTTT. Amino acids: CSVEVQGTEAFF.